This passage covers 30 T cell receptor beta chains from one sample sequenced in a study of T cell responses to AZD1222 COVID-19 vaccine. The repertoire was sequenced with immunoSEQ multiplex PCR; TCRdb's copy has only in-frame clones and lacks some. The sample records 100,000 to 120,000 clones, roughly 90% being singletons. The source material was peripheral blood, sampled on day 0 of AZD1222 vaccination. The receptors were sampled from an adult in good health.

Regarding this clone: The identical CDR3 is also encoded by other nucleotide sequences in the sample. The V gene is TRBV6-5, the J gene TRBJ1-5; tentatively, D is TRBD1 (5 bases). Germline V gives CDR1 MNHEY, CDR2 SVGAGI. This CDR3 region has 14 residues. V was clipped by 2 bases and J by 2 bases, with 7 bases between them. CDR3 loop: CASSYGRGNQPQHF. The CDR3, as DNA: TGTGCCAGCAGTTACGGCAGGGGCAATCAGCCCCAGCATTTT.

This rearrangement joins TRBV4-1 to TRBJ2-7; D may match TRBD1 or TRBD2 (5 bases each). The CDR3 contains 14 residues. CDR1 MGHRA and CDR2 YSYEKL come from the germline V gene. Deletions cut 4 bases from V and 7 bases from J, with 17 bases between. CDR3 sequence: CASSRDAWGEEQYF. The CDR3 region has the DNA TGCGCCAGCAGCCGGGACGCCTGGGGAGAAGAGCAGTACTTC.

The chain couples TRBV19 to TRBJ1-1; D gene uncertain. The CDR3 contains 15 residues. Germline CDR1 and CDR2: LNHDA and SQIVND (reference sequence). Trimming pared 3 bases from V and 1 base from J, leaving 12 bases between. The CDR3, as DNA: TGTGCCAGTAGTATTGGCGGAGGAGCGAACACTGAAGCTTTCTTT. It is translated as CASSIGGGANTEAFF.

The chain has TRBV28 and TRBJ2-7; no reliable D call. V was shortened by 1 base and J by 9 bases, with 10 bases between the two germline ends. CDR1 MDHEN and CDR2 SYDVKM come from the germline V gene. The CDR3 spans 12 residues. The CDR3 loop reads CASSLLGVGQYF. The CDR3 DNA follows: TGTGCCAGCAGTTTATTGGGCGTCGGGCAGTACTTC.

J is TRBJ1-1 and V is TRBV19; TRBD1 is a possible D gene (6 bases). Deletions cut 3 bases from V and 4 bases from J, with 12 bases between. Per the germline V gene, CDR1 is LNHDA and CDR2 is SQIVND (reference sequence). This CDR3 contains 14 residues. The CDR3 sequence is CASSILGGSTEAFF. The DNA of the CDR3 is TGTGCCAGTAGTATCCTTGGGGGCAGCACTGAAGCTTTCTTT.

A single count supports this clone. The chain combines TRBV28 with TRBJ2-5; 8 nucleotides agree with TRBD2. The CDR3 is made up of 15 amino acids. Germline V gives CDR1 MDHEN, CDR2 SYDVKM. Trimming cost V 7 bases and J 0 bases; bases outside gene matches: 7. For the CDR3, the DNA is TGTGCCAGCAAAGCGGGGGCGACCTACCAAGAGACCCAGTACTTC. This gives the protein CASKAGATYQETQYF.

The genes are TRBV24-1 and TRBJ2-7, with a tentative D call TRBD1 (7 bases). Germline CDR1 reads KGHDR; CDR2 reads SFDVKD. The CDR3 extends over 13 amino acids. Trimming stripped 6 bases from V and 0 bases from J, with 8 bases between. The CDR3 loop reads CATSQGGSYEQYF. CDR3 DNA: TGTGCCACCAGTCAGGGGGGCTCCTACGAGCAGTACTTC.

About this clone: Compared with germline, one end of the junction differs, possibly owing to a read error. The rearrangement links TRBV30 to TRBJ1-3, with 8 positions matching TRBD1. Germline assignment: CDR1 GTSNPN and CDR2 SVGIG (reference sequence). There are 16 residues in the CDR3. The CDR3 nucleotides are TGTGCCTGGACTAGCGAAAGGACAGGGAATGGATACACCATATATTTT. Translated: CAWTSERTGNGYTIYF.

The chain has TRBV19 and TRBJ1-1; the D gene is possibly TRBD1 (6 bases). This CDR3 is built from 12 residues. CDR1 is LNHDA, CDR2 SQIVND, per germline (reference sequence). V was pared by 8 bases and J by 6 bases, with 13 bases between. CDR3 coding DNA: TGTGCCAGTTTAACCAGGGGTCCTGAAGCTTTCTTT. This encodes CASLTRGPEAFF.

The chain has TRBV24-1 and TRBJ2-2; perhaps TRBD1 as D (6 bases). This CDR3 is 16 amino acids long. CDR1 is KGHDR and CDR2 is SFDVKD in the germline V gene. Trimming shortened V by 1 base and J by 7 bases, and 15 bases separated the two germline ends. CDR3 residues: CATSDFGQPLSGELFF. The CDR3 region has the DNA TGTGCCACCAGTGATTTCGGACAGCCCTTAAGCGGGGAGCTGTTTTTT.

The chain combines TRBV14 with TRBJ1-6, with TRBD1 identical over 9 bases. V was pared by 6 bases and J by 7 bases, with 4 bases of the junction left unmatched. In germline, CDR1 is SGHDN, CDR2 FVKESK. The CDR3 has 14 residues. CDR3 DNA sequence: TGTGCCAGCAGGCCGGACAGGGGCAATTCACCCCTCCACTTT. Its protein product is CASRPDRGNSPLHF. Based on the CDR3 plus reference TRBV14 and TRBJ1-6, the full variable domain is EAGVTQFPSHSVIEKGQTVTLRCDPISGHDNLYWYRRVMGKEIKFLLHFVKESKQDESGMPNNRFLAERTGGTYSTLKVQPAELEDSGVYFCASRPDRGNSPLHFGNGTRLTVT.

The chain joins TRBV18 to TRBJ1-2; maybe TRBD1 (5 bases). This CDR3 region has 14 residues. The V and J ends lost 3 bases and 4 bases respectively, with 12 bases between them. Germline CDR1 and CDR2: KGHSH and LQKENI. CDR3 in DNA: TGTGCCAGCTCACCGGGCAGGGAGACCTATGGCTACACCTTC. Amino acids: CASSPGRETYGYTF.

The J gene is TRBJ1-1, the V gene TRBV2; D is ambiguous. Germline-derived CDR1 and CDR2 are SNHLY and FYNNEI. V was shortened by 1 base and J by 4 bases, with 1 base between the two germline ends. This CDR3 is 11 amino acids long. The CDR3 DNA follows: TGTGCCAGCAGTGAAGTCACTGAAGCTTTCTTT. It encodes CASSEVTEAFF.

V gene TRBV7-2 combines with J gene TRBJ2-7; D gene unclear. Trimming removed 4 bases at V and 0 bases at J, with 16 bases between. The CDR3 consists of 16 residues. Germline values: CDR1 SGHTA, CDR2 FQGNSA. The CDR3 region has the DNA TGTGCCAGCAGCTCGCCGGGCAGGCTCGGCTCCTACGAGCAGTACTTC. This sequence encodes CASSSPGRLGSYEQYF.

The chain carries TRBV5-6 and TRBJ2-7; D remains unclear. CDR3 length equals 16 residues. Trimming removed 4 bases from V and 0 bases from J, with 17 bases in between. CDR1 and CDR2 from the germline V gene are SGHDT and YYEEEE. The CDR3: CASSPAGARVSYEQYF. DNA of the CDR3: TGTGCCAGCAGCCCAGCCGGAGCAAGGGTCTCCTACGAGCAGTACTTC.

This clone was seen a few times. This chain links TRBV15 with TRBJ2-2; 7 positions agree with TRBD1. With V trimmed by 2 bases and J by 1 base, 4 bases remained unmatched. CDR3 length: 16 amino acids. Germline CDR1 LNHNV, CDR2 YYDKDF (reference sequence). In DNA, the CDR3 is TGTGCCACCAGCAGATCGGGACAGATGAACACCGGGGAGCTGTTTTTT. Translated, it gives CATSRSGQMNTGELFF. Variable domain in full (rest from reference TRBV15 and TRBJ2-2): DAMVIQNPRYQVTQFGKPVTLSCSQTLNHNVMYWYQQKSSQAPKLLFHYYDKDFNNEADTPDNFQSRRPNTSFCFLDIRSPGLGDTAMYLCATSRSGQMNTGELFFGEGSRLTVL.

The chain links TRBV2 to TRBJ1-1; 7 nucleotides agree with TRBD1. The J segment lost 1 base and the V segment lost 6 bases, leaving 2 bases of the junction unmatched. The CDR3 has 13 amino acids. CDR1 is SNHLY, CDR2 FYNNEI, per germline. CDR3 residues: CASRWDRNTEAFF. The CDR3 DNA reads as TGTGCCAGCAGGTGGGACAGGAACACTGAAGCTTTCTTT.

The rearrangement uses TRBV19 and TRBJ1-6; the match to TRBD1 covers 8 bases. Trimming cost V 2 bases and J 9 bases; bases outside gene matches: 3. The CDR3 extends over 14 amino acids. CDR1 and CDR2 (germline): LNHDA, SQIVND (reference sequence). CDR3 in DNA: TGTGCCAGTAGTATACAGGGGGCTACTTCACCCCTCCACTTT. The encoded protein is CASSIQGATSPLHF.

V is TRBV10-1 and J is TRBJ2-3, with D uncertain. Trimming left V 3 bases short and J 6 bases short, with 10 bases between. This CDR3 contains 13 residues. Germline CDR1 WNHNN, CDR2 SYGVQD (reference sequence). This CDR3 is CASSDSLGDTQYF. The CDR3, as DNA: TGCGCCAGCAGTGATTCCCTAGGCGATACGCAGTATTTT.

The V and J genes are TRBV18 and TRBJ2-5, with D perhaps matching TRBD1 (6 bases). The CDR3 covers 13 residues. The V end lost 2 bases, the J end lost 5 bases, and 9 bases lay between the germline ends. Germline CDR1 KGHSH, CDR2 LQKENI. CDR3 sequence reads: CASSPTGFETQYF. In DNA form, the CDR3 reads TGTGCCAGCTCACCAACAGGGTTCGAGACCCAGTACTTC.

V and J are TRBV11-2 and TRBJ1-1; D gene ambiguous. This CDR3 spans 12 amino acids. Trimming stripped 2 bases from V and 0 bases from J, with 1 base between. The germline gives CDR1 SGHAT, CDR2 FQNNGV. Here the CDR3 DNA reads TGTGCCAGCAGCTTACTGAACACTGAAGCTTTCTTT. It encodes CASSLLNTEAFF.

The chain joins TRBV9 to TRBJ2-3, with D possibly being TRBD2 (5 bases). CDR3 length: 15 residues. V was cut by 3 bases and J by 2 bases, with 13 bases left in between. CDR1 SGDLS and CDR2 YYNGEE come from the germline V gene. This chain's CDR3 is CASSGSRGITDTQYF. The CDR3 coding sequence is TGTGCCAGCAGCGGATCCCGGGGAATCACAGATACGCAGTATTTT.

This clone was observed a single time. This rearrangement joins TRBV27 to TRBJ2-7; perhaps TRBD2 as D (6 bases). V lost 3 bases, J lost 5 bases, and 14 bases lay in between. Germline lookup yields CDR1 MNHEY and CDR2 SMNVEV (reference sequence). The CDR3 contains 14 residues. The chain's CDR3 is CASSLGGGRDEQYF. CDR3 coding DNA: TGTGCCAGCAGTTTGGGGGGAGGCCGTGACGAGCAGTACTTC.

This chain connects TRBV6-5 to TRBJ2-2, with 7 bases lining up with TRBD2. The CDR3 covers 15 residues. Germline loops: CDR1 MNHEY, CDR2 SVGAGI. V lost 6 bases to trimming and J lost 1 base; unmatched junction nucleotides: 5. CDR3 coding DNA: TGTGCCAGCAGAGTAGGCGGGGGGAACACCGGGGAGCTGTTTTTT. Translation gives CASRVGGGNTGELFF.

The chain couples TRBV18 to TRBJ1-1, with D unresolved. The CDR3 covers 15 residues. Trimming removed 6 bases at V and 0 bases at J, with 14 bases between. CDR1 KGHSH and CDR2 LQKENI come from the germline V gene. In nucleotides, the CDR3 is TGTGCCAGCTCCCCTCTTCGGAGCATGAACACTGAAGCTTTCTTT. Translated: CASSPLRSMNTEAFF.

This clone was picked up one time. The J gene is TRBJ2-2, the V gene TRBV3-1 (or the pseudogene TRBV3-2); TRBD2 aligns across 13 bases. Germline V gene data show CDR1 as LGHDT and CDR2 as YNNKEL (reference sequence). The CDR3 runs to 17 residues. The V segment lost 1 base and the J segment 5 bases; nucleotides outside the gene matches: 4. The CDR3, as DNA: TGTGCCAGCAGCCAAGGACTAGCGGGGGGTGGTACCGGGGAGCTGTTTTTT. This translates into CASSQGLAGGGTGELFF.

The chain combines TRBV10-1 with TRBJ1-1; D is uncertain. Germline CDR1 WNHNN, CDR2 SYGVQD (reference sequence). V lost 0 bases and J 2 bases, leaving 10 bases between the germline ends. This CDR3 spans 15 amino acids. The CDR3 nucleotides read TGCGCCAGCAGTGAGTCCGGGCAGCCTAACACTGAAGCTTTCTTT. This encodes CASSESGQPNTEAFF.

V usage is TRBV5-4 and J usage is TRBJ1-6, with 9 bases lining up with TRBD1. The CDR3 length is 17 residues. Germline V gene lookup returns CDR1 SGHNT and CDR2 YYREEE (reference sequence). V lost 5 bases to trimming and J lost 5 bases; unmatched junction nucleotides: 11. CDR3 in amino acids: CASRPSGTGTNNSPLHF. The CDR3 DNA is TGTGCCAGCAGACCATCCGGGACAGGGACAAATAATTCACCCCTCCACTTT.

V is TRBV9 and J is TRBJ2-3, with D hard to call. Germline assignment: CDR1 SGDLS and CDR2 YYNGEE. Trimming cost V 4 bases and J 2 bases, with 11 bases left between them. The CDR3 consists of 14 residues. DNA of the CDR3: TGTGCCAGCAGCCCCGCCCCAGTCACAGATACGCAGTATTTT. Translated, it gives CASSPAPVTDTQYF.

The gene calls are TRBV12-3 or TRBV12-4 and TRBJ2-5; D call uncertain. This CDR3 region has 11 residues. Trimming pared 3 bases from V and 5 bases from J, leaving 4 bases between. CDR3: CASSLTETQYF. In DNA form, the CDR3 reads TGTGCCAGCAGTTTGACGGAGACCCAGTACTTC.